The 31 T cell receptor beta chains below were found in one sample sequenced in a study of CD8+ T cells in alopecia areata. The authors extracted RNA and reverse transcribed it into cDNA as the sequencing template. TCRdb's table, derived via immunoSEQ multiplex PCR, lists solely in-frame clones and lacks some. The sample lists 110,000 to 150,000 clones; approximately 65% were seen once. The sequenced sample consisted of CD8+ T cells sorted from blood. Every receptor here comes from a human donor in good health.

The sample holds one count of this clone. The J gene is TRBJ1-3, the V gene TRBV2; D ambiguous. The DNA matches TRBJ2-2 better at its end, which makes the J call doubtful. The CDR3 extends over 16 amino acids. Germline assignment: CDR1 SNHLY and CDR2 FYNNEI. The CDR3: CASSRYHTGNTGELFF. The CDR3 nucleotides are TGTGCCAGCAGCCGATACCACACGGGGAACACCGGGGAGCTGTTTTTT.

This clone has a single count. This chain connects TRBV28 to TRBJ2-3; possible D gene TRBD2, 6 bases. The V end was cut by 6 bases, the J end by 0 bases, with 13 bases between. Germline lookup yields CDR1 MDHEN and CDR2 SYDVKM. The CDR3 is made up of 15 amino acids. DNA of the CDR3: TGTGCCAGCAGACATCTAGCGACTAGCACAGATACGCAGTATTTT. Translating it yields CASRHLATSTDTQYF. Combining the CDR3 with reference TRBV28 and TRBJ2-3 gives the whole variable domain DVKVTQSSRYLVKRTGEKVFLECVQDMDHENMFWYRQDPGLGLRLIYFSYDVKMKEKGDIPEGYSVSREKKERFSLILESASTNQTSMYLCASRHLATSTDTQYFGPGTRLTVL.

V is TRBV6-5 and J is TRBJ2-1; D remains unclear. The CDR3 contains 13 residues. The germline CDR1 and CDR2 sequences are MNHEY and SVGAGI. V lost 0 bases and J lost 7, with 7 bases in between. CDR3 bases: TGTGCCAGCAGTTACTCGTATGCGAATGAGCAGTTCTTC. This gives the protein CASSYSYANEQFF.

This clone occurred a few times. V is TRBV28 and J is TRBJ2-7; D is possibly TRBD2 (5 bases). The V end lost 5 bases, the J end lost 5 bases, and 22 bases lay between the germline ends. The germline CDR1 and CDR2 sequences are MDHEN and SYDVKM. This CDR3 contains 16 residues. The CDR3 DNA is TGTGCCAGCAGTCTCCCGGGTATCGGGGTTCATCACGAGCAGTACTTC. It encodes CASSLPGIGVHHEQYF.

The CDR3 region has the DNA TGTGCCTGGAGTCGGACTAGCTACAATGAGCAGTTCTTC. Encoded protein: CAWSRTSYNEQFF. J is TRBJ2-1 and V is TRBV30, with 7 bases fitting TRBD2. The V gene end was trimmed by 2 bases and the J gene end by 3 bases; junction bases not matched to a gene: 1. Germline CDR1 and CDR2: GTSNPN and SVGIG (reference sequence). There are 13 residues in the CDR3.

V and J are TRBV19 and TRBJ1-2; D gene ambiguous. This CDR3 region has 12 residues. V was cut by 4 bases and J by 6 bases, with 9 bases left in between. Looked up from germline, CDR1 is LNHDA and CDR2 is SQIVND (reference sequence). CDR3 nucleotide sequence: TGTGCCAGTAGTAATGTCTTGGATGGCTACACCTTC. Translating gives CASSNVLDGYTF.

The chain combines TRBV25-1 with TRBJ1-1; D uncertain. The germline CDR1 and CDR2 sequences are MGHDK and SYGVNS. This CDR3 contains 13 residues. V lost 1 base, J lost 8 bases, and 11 bases lay in between. The CDR3 region has the DNA TGTGCCAGCAGTGAATTCGGAGGACGGGAAGCTTTCTTT. This gives the protein CASSEFGGREAFF.

This clone was recorded once. The chain is built from TRBV30 and TRBJ2-7; 7 positions match TRBD2. With 2 bases clipped from V and 2 bases from J, the junction kept 9 bases outside the gene matches. Germline V gene sequence: CDR1 GTSNPN, CDR2 SVGIG (reference sequence). CDR3 length: 15 amino acids. The CDR3, as DNA: TGTGCCTGGAGTCCCTTTATTGGGGGGGCCTACGAGCAGTACTTC. Residues: CAWSPFIGGAYEQYF.

The J gene is TRBJ2-7, the V gene TRBV7-9; perhaps TRBD1 as D (6 bases). V was shortened by 7 bases and J by 0 bases, with 16 bases between the two germline ends. Germline-derived CDR1 and CDR2 are SEHNR and FQNEAQ (reference sequence). CDR3 length equals 15 residues. CDR3 DNA: TGTGCCAGCACCCTTACTGCGGACAGCTCCTACGAGCAGTACTTC. Translating it yields CASTLTADSSYEQYF.

This clone came up a few times. V usage is TRBV21-1 and J usage is TRBJ1-5; TRBD1 was called by the table and not checked on the DNA. TRBV21-1 is a documented pseudogene. CDR3 length: 20 amino acids. The CDR3 reads CASSKEKERRQGAHFQPQHF. The CDR3 nucleotides read TGTGCCAGCAGCAAGGAAAAGGAAAGGAGACAGGGGGCGCATTTCCAGCCCCAGCATTTT.

A few counts support this clone. The chain combines TRBV29-1 with TRBJ2-2; 7 bases are shared with TRBD2. Germline V gene sequence: CDR1 SQVTM, CDR2 ANQGSEA. The junction had 11 bases not matched to a gene; V was cut back by 6 bases and J by 1 base. The CDR3 sequence is 16 residues long. DNA of the CDR3: TGCAGCGTACACAGTGGGGAGCGGGGGAACACCGGGGAGCTGTTTTTT. It yields the protein CSVHSGERGNTGELFF.

The gene calls are TRBV2 and TRBJ1-1; D gene uncertain. Germline CDR1 and CDR2: SNHLY and FYNNEI. The ends were cut back, 7 bases at V and 1 base at J, with 13 bases in the middle. CDR3 length equals 14 residues. The CDR3 sequence is CASTGGWGNTEAFF. The CDR3 nucleotides read TGTGCCAGCACGGGAGGATGGGGGAACACTGAAGCTTTCTTT.

This clone has a handful of counts. The chain carries TRBV5-6 and TRBJ2-7; D is perhaps TRBD1 (6 bases). CDR3 length: 15 residues. V was shortened by 0 bases and J by 3 bases, with 13 bases between the two germline ends. Looked up from germline, CDR1 is SGHDT and CDR2 is YYEEEE. The CDR3 sequence is CASSLGGQIIYEQYF. CDR3 coding DNA: TGTGCCAGCAGCTTGGGTGGACAGATAATCTACGAGCAGTACTTC.

This chain uses TRBV5-4 with TRBJ2-1; D unclear. Germline loops: CDR1 SGHNT, CDR2 YYREEE (reference sequence). There are 11 residues in the CDR3. Trimming cost V 0 bases and J 12 bases, with 7 bases left between them. The DNA of the CDR3 is TGTGCCAGCAGCTTGGGTGTGCGGCAGTTCTTC. It codes for CASSLGVRQFF.

This clone was picked up one time. The rearrangement uses TRBV5-1 and TRBJ2-7, with 7 bases lining up with TRBD2. This CDR3 comprises 15 residues. The V segment lost 0 bases and the J segment 2 bases; nucleotides outside the gene matches: 5. Per the germline V gene, CDR1 is SGHRS and CDR2 is YFSETQ. The CDR3: CASSLGSGITYEQYF. CDR3 DNA: TGCGCCAGCAGCTTGGGCAGCGGGATTACCTACGAGCAGTACTTC.

The genes are TRBV9 and TRBJ2-2, with 11 positions matching TRBD2. Germline V gene sequence: CDR1 SGDLS, CDR2 YYNGEE. The CDR3 runs 16 residues. The V and J ends lost 0 bases and 6 bases, in that order; junction bases with no gene match: 4. In DNA, the CDR3 is TGTGCCAGCAGCGTAGAACTAGCGGGAGACGCCGGGGAGCTGTTTTTT. Protein: CASSVELAGDAGELFF.

This clone has just a few counts. The chain carries TRBV25-1 and TRBJ1-5; TRBD1 is a possible D gene (6 bases). The V end was cut by 6 bases, the J end by 3 bases, with 18 bases between. This CDR3 has 16 amino acids. Per germline, CDR1 MGHDK and CDR2 SYGVNS. This chain's CDR3 is CASSCPTGTFNQPQHF. The CDR3 DNA reads TGTGCCAGCAGCTGTCCGACAGGAACTTTCAATCAGCCCCAGCATTTT.

V and J are TRBV13 and TRBJ1-5, with a tentative D call TRBD1 (6 bases). Germline CDR1 is PRHDT and CDR2 is FYEKMQ (reference sequence). V lost 0 bases, J lost 8 bases, and 8 bases lay in between. This CDR3 contains 13 residues. In DNA form, the CDR3 reads TGTGCCAGCAGCTTAGGAGGGGGGAAGCCCCAGCATTTT. This translates into CASSLGGGKPQHF.

This clone occurred a few times. The chain has TRBV7-9 and TRBJ2-3; D may match TRBD1 or TRBD2 (5 bases each). CDR1 is SEHNR, CDR2 FQNEAQ, per germline (reference sequence). The CDR3 contains 15 residues. The V end was cut by 0 bases, the J end by 3 bases, with 10 bases between. The chain's CDR3 is CASSLAGRETDTQYF. The CDR3 region has the DNA TGTGCCAGCAGCTTAGCCGGCAGGGAGACAGATACGCAGTATTTT.

This clone has only one observation. A far larger clone is one base from this, pointing to a likely read error. Other nucleotide sequences from this sample produce the same CDR3. The chain combines TRBV6-1 with TRBJ2-1; TRBD1 matches at 11 bases. The CDR3 is made up of 14 amino acids. Trimming at V came to 3 bases and at J to 9 bases, leaving 4 bases not matched to a gene. Germline V gene data show CDR1 as MNHNS and CDR2 as SASEGT. This chain's CDR3 is CASSETGTGGEQFF. The CDR3 DNA follows: TGTGCCAGCAGTGAGACCGGGACAGGGGGTGAGCAGTTCTTC.

The V call is TRBV29-1, the J call TRBJ2-5, with TRBD2 identical over 7 bases. V dropped 5 bases and J dropped 1; count of bases not matched to a gene: 10. CDR1 SQVTM and CDR2 ANQGSEA come from the germline V gene. The CDR3 extends over 15 amino acids. CDR3 DNA sequence: TGCAGCGTTTTAGGTGGCGGGAGTTCCCAAGAGACCCAGTACTTC. It is translated as CSVLGGGSSQETQYF.

The chain uses TRBV5-6 and TRBJ2-7; 11 bases fit TRBD2. The V and J ends lost 2 bases and 0 bases, in that order; junction bases with no gene match: 1. Germline CDR1 SGHDT, CDR2 YYEEEE. The CDR3 is made up of 15 amino acids. In DNA, the CDR3 is TGTGCCAGCAGCTTTGGGACTAGCGGCTCCTACGAGCAGTACTTC. Residues: CASSFGTSGSYEQYF.

The V and J genes are TRBV5-1 and TRBJ2-7, with no clear D. This CDR3 has 15 amino acids. The V gene lost 0 bases and the J gene lost 5 bases, with 15 bases spanning the gap. Per germline, CDR1 SGHRS and CDR2 YFSETQ. For the CDR3, the DNA is TGCGCCAGCAGCTTGGAGCCAGTCCAGAGCCACGAGCAGTACTTC. Its translation is CASSLEPVQSHEQYF.

V gene TRBV2 combines with J gene TRBJ2-1; 11 bases line up with TRBD2. The V gene end was trimmed by 6 bases and the J gene end by 4 bases; junction bases not matched to a gene: 2. This CDR3 spans 14 amino acids. Per the germline V gene, CDR1 is SNHLY and CDR2 is FYNNEI. The chain's CDR3 is CASRTSGGYNEQFF. CDR3 in DNA: TGTGCCAGCAGAACTAGCGGGGGATACAATGAGCAGTTCTTC.

The V and J genes are TRBV25-1 and TRBJ1-4, with 8 bases matching TRBD1. There are 15 residues in the CDR3. V lost 4 bases and J lost 7; bases outside the gene matches: 8. The germline V gene has CDR1 MGHDK and CDR2 SYGVNS. CDR3 loop: CASSGAGGEGEKLFF. Written as DNA, the CDR3 is TGTGCCAGCAGTGGAGCAGGGGGCGAAGGTGAAAAACTGTTTTTT.

This chain joins TRBV9 and TRBJ2-1, with D perhaps matching TRBD2 (6 bases). Trimming cost V 2 bases and J 3 bases, with 12 bases left between them. Looked up from germline, CDR1 is SGDLS and CDR2 is YYNGEE. This CDR3 contains 15 residues. Here the CDR3 DNA reads TGTGCCAGCAGCGTCGGCGGGAATAACTACAATGAGCAGTTCTTC. Translated, it gives CASSVGGNNYNEQFF.

DNA of the CDR3: TGTGCCAGCAGCGTAGAGGCTAGCGGGGGTGAGACCCAGTACTTC. It specifies CASSVEASGGETQYF. The J gene is TRBJ2-5, the V gene TRBV9; 10 bases are shared with TRBD2. Looked up from germline, CDR1 is SGDLS and CDR2 is YYNGEE. The CDR3 extends over 15 amino acids. The ends lost 0 bases at V and 5 bases at J; junction bases unmatched: 4.

This rearrangement joins TRBV4-2 to TRBJ2-5; D is undetermined. The V gene lost 1 base and the J gene lost 4 bases, with 10 bases spanning the gap. The CDR3 consists of 14 residues. CDR1 and CDR2 (germline): LGHNA, YNFKEQ. The CDR3 loop is CASSQGFQRETQYF. The DNA of the CDR3 is TGTGCCAGCAGCCAAGGGTTCCAACGAGAGACCCAGTACTTC.

J is TRBJ2-1 and V is TRBV9, with D perhaps TRBD2 (6 bases). V was shortened by 5 bases and J by 9 bases, with 15 bases between the two germline ends. The CDR3 has 13 amino acids. Looked up from germline, CDR1 is SGDLS and CDR2 is YYNGEE. Here the CDR3 DNA reads TGTGCCAGCAGAGCAGGACTACTCGGTGAGCAGTTCTTC. It codes for CASRAGLLGEQFF. The whole variable domain, filled in from reference TRBV9 and TRBJ2-1, reads DSGVTQTPKHLITATGQRVTLRCSPRSGDLSVYWYQQSLDQGLQFLIQYYNGEERAKGNILERFSAQQFPDLHSELNLSSLELGDSALYFCASRAGLLGEQFFGPGTRLTVL.

This clone was observed a handful of times. This chain joins TRBV25-1 and TRBJ2-5, with D perhaps matching TRBD2 (6 bases). Germline assignment: CDR1 MGHDK and CDR2 SYGVNS. Trimming pared 6 bases from V and 6 bases from J, leaving 8 bases between. This CDR3 has 11 residues. CDR3 nucleotides: TGTGCCAGCAGGCGGGGTCAGACCCAGTACTTC. It yields the protein CASRRGQTQYF. Full variable domain (outside the CDR3, taken from reference TRBV25-1 and TRBJ2-5): EADIYQTPRYLVIGTGKKITLECSQTMGHDKMYWYQQDPGMELHLIHYSYGVNSTEKGDLSSESTVSRIRTEHFPLTLESARPSHTSQYLCASRRGQTQYFGPGTRLLVL.

This clone was counted only a few times. This chain uses TRBV5-4 with TRBJ2-6, with unresolved D. This CDR3 region has 16 residues. Between the trimmed V and J ends, which lost 0 bases and 2 bases, there was a span of 9 bases. Germline V gene data show CDR1 as SGHNT and CDR2 as YYREEE (reference sequence). The CDR3 DNA reads as TGTGCCAGCAGCTTGGTAGACCGAACTGGGGCCAACGTCCTGACTTTC. Translation gives CASSLVDRTGANVLTF.